This TCR beta chain was obtained from a study of T cell responses to AZD1222 COVID-19 vaccine. Study results and caveats: Females made up more of the donors, who were largely white British, and clonal diversity may have come out too low. Seropositive AZD1222 recipients at baseline numbered only 6 or 7. The study sampled repertoires only after the peak T cell response. Spike-specific TCR breadth and depth were elevated following two AZD1222 doses.

Clones were sequenced by immunoSEQ multiplex PCR, and TCRdb holds only the in-frame ones, with some missing. Of about 93,000 clones listed, more than 80% are singletons. The CDR3 runs 13 residues. The germline gives CDR1 SNHLY, CDR2 FYNNEI. The ends were cut back, 5 bases at V and 11 bases at J, with 17 bases in the middle. Concerning this clone: Its antigen is as yet unknown.

The J gene is TRBJ2-3, the V gene TRBV2; the D gene is possibly TRBD2 (6 bases). The TCR comes from an adult who received the AZD1222 COVID-19 vaccine. Sequenced here: peripheral blood, sampled 28 days after the second AZD1222 dose. CDR3 residues: CASSLAPGLGQYF. The CDR3 region has the DNA TGTGCCAGCAGTCTAGCGCCGGGACTCGGGCAGTATTTT.